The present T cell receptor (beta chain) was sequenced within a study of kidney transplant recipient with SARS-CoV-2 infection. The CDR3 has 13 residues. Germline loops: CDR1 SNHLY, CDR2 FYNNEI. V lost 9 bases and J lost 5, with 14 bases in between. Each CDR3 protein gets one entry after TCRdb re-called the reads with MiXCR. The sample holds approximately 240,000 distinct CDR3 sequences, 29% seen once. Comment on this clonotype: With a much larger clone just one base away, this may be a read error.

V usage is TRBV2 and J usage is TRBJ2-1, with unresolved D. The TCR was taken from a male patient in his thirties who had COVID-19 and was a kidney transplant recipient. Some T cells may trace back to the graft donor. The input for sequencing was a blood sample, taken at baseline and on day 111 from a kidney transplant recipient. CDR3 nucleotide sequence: TGTGCCAGAGCTCAAGGATACAACAATGAGCAGTTCTTC. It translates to CARAQGYNNEQFF.